The present T cell receptor beta chain was sequenced within a study of monozygotic twins with inflammatory bowel disease. Whole-study findings and limits: Relative to healthy twins, IBD patients had fewer clonotypes in common with others, a gap that was especially apparent with disease activity.

Reanalyzing the 5' RACE reads, TCRdb keeps one entry per CDR3 protein, without DNA. The listing contains a few hundred thousand distinct CDR3 sequences. The CDR3 length is 19 residues. Germline assignment: CDR1 SGHRS and CDR2 YFSETQ. Comment on this clonotype: Its antigen is unidentified.

The chain has TRBV5-1 and TRBJ2-4; absent DNA, TCRdb's TRBD1 call cannot be checked. Sequenced sample: blood. The clonotype was recovered from a human donor with ulcerative colitis or Crohn's disease, or a healthy co-twin of an affected twin (not recorded which). The CDR3 loop is CASSGRQGETEHAKNIQYF. The entire variable domain, with the rest obtained from reference TRBV5-1 and TRBJ2-4, is as follows: KAGVTQTPRYLIKTRGQQVTLSCSPISGHRSVSWYQQTPGQGLQFLFEYFSETQRNKGNFPGRFSGRQFSNSRSEMNVSTLELGDSALYLCASSGRQGETEHAKNIQYFGAGTRLSVL.